Listed here are 11 T cell receptor beta chains from one sample, sequenced in a study of beta chain features in type 1 diabetes. Isolated RNA was reverse transcribed in full, so expressed TCRB transcripts were sequenced. Method: immunoSEQ multiplex PCR; TCRdb's copy keeps in-frame clones and lacks some. The sample contains around 430,000 clones, 30% of which appear only once. Sequencing input: naive CD4+ T cells from blood. The receptors here all came from a man aged 18 to 35 in good health.

The genes are TRBV4-3 and TRBJ2-3; 11 bases align to TRBD2. The CDR3 contains 16 residues. Looked up from germline, CDR1 is LGHNA and CDR2 is YSLEER. Trimming cost V 0 bases and J 6 bases; bases outside gene matches: 5. In DNA form, the CDR3 reads TGCGCCAGCAGCCAAGATTGGGCTAGCGGGAGGGATACGCAGTATTTT. It translates to CASSQDWASGRDTQYF.

This clone was seen a few times. V is TRBV9 and J is TRBJ2-3; 7 positions match TRBD2. This CDR3 comprises 16 residues. Per the germline V gene, CDR1 is SGDLS and CDR2 is YYNGEE. V shed 4 bases, J shed 0 bases, and the junction held 8 bases outside the gene matches. The CDR3 is CASSPSAGPSTDTQYF. DNA for the CDR3: TGTGCCAGCAGCCCATCAGCGGGACCCAGCACAGATACGCAGTATTTT.

This chain joins TRBV2 and TRBJ2-3; the match to TRBD2 covers 7 bases. The CDR3 has 16 amino acids. Per germline, CDR1 SNHLY and CDR2 FYNNEI. V gave up 6 bases and J gave up 2 bases; unmatched junction bases: 11. CDR3 DNA: TGTGCCAGCAGGAACGAACTAGCGCTGAACACAGATACGCAGTATTTT. Translating gives CASRNELALNTDTQYF.

Points on this clone: The junction does not match germline at one end; this may be a read error. The chain links TRBV28 to TRBJ1-2, with unresolved D. The germline gives CDR1 MDHEN, CDR2 SYDVKM. The length of the CDR3 is 10 residues. In DNA form, the CDR3 reads TGTGCCAGCAGTTCCCTCCAAACGTCCTTC. Its protein is CASSSLQTSF.

This clone was seen a handful of times. This rearrangement joins TRBV4-3 to TRBJ2-1; TRBD2 aligns across 9 bases. With 0 bases clipped from V and 7 bases from J, the junction kept 7 bases outside the gene matches. The CDR3 is 16 residues long. From germline, CDR1 is LGHNA and CDR2 YSLEER. The CDR3 coding sequence is TGCGCCAGCAGCCAAGATGGTCTAGCGGGATTTAATGAGCAGTTCTTC. As protein: CASSQDGLAGFNEQFF.

This CDR3 reads CAWSNNNYGYTF. CDR3 nucleotide sequence: TGTGCCTGGAGCAACAACAACTATGGCTACACCTTC. This chain links TRBV30 with TRBJ1-2; D gene ambiguous. Per the germline V gene, CDR1 is GTSNPN and CDR2 is SVGIG (reference sequence). The CDR3 is 12 amino acids. V dropped 3 bases and J dropped 2 bases, with 7 bases sitting between them.

This clone has only a few counts. The rearrangement joins TRBV30 to TRBJ2-1; unclear D gene. With 1 base removed from V and 5 bases from J, the gap between germline ends came to 12 bases. Germline V lookup: CDR1 GTSNPN, CDR2 SVGIG (reference sequence). The CDR3 has 14 residues. The CDR3 sequence is CAWSEIPRHNEQFF. The CDR3 nucleotides are TGTGCCTGGAGTGAAATACCGCGACACAATGAGCAGTTCTTC.

V is TRBV29-1 and J is TRBJ2-7; D uncertain. Looked up from germline, CDR1 is SQVTM and CDR2 is ANQGSEA. This CDR3 region has 12 residues. V lost 5 bases and J lost 1, with 9 bases in between. The DNA for the CDR3 is TGCAGCGTTCGCTCTACATCCTACGAGCAGTACTTC. The encoded protein is CSVRSTSYEQYF.

This sequence joins TRBV28 and TRBJ2-1; D gene uncertain. Germline CDR1 and CDR2: MDHEN and SYDVKM. The CDR3 runs 14 residues. V shed 7 bases and J shed 7 bases, with 17 bases lying between them. CDR3 bases: TGTGCCAGCACCTCCCTGGGGTCGAAGAATGAGCAGTTCTTC. Its translation is CASTSLGSKNEQFF.

The CDR3 nucleotides are TGCAGTGCTAGAGTGGAGGGGGAAGCTTTCTTT. Its translation: CSARVEGEAFF. The chain couples TRBV20-1 to TRBJ1-1; TRBD1 might be the D (5 bases). This CDR3 has 11 amino acids. V gave up 1 base and J gave up 8 bases, with 8 bases separating them. The germline CDR1 and CDR2 sequences are DFQATT and SNEGSKA (reference sequence).

This clone has just a few counts. V is TRBV6-6 and J is TRBJ2-7; D is perhaps TRBD2 (5 bases). CDR1 is MNHNY and CDR2 is SVGAGI in the germline V gene (reference sequence). CDR3 size: 13 residues. Trimming cost V 8 bases and J 5 bases, with 16 bases left between them. The CDR3 DNA reads as TGTGCCAGCGAACATCGGGGAACGGACGAGCAGTACTTC. The encoded protein is CASEHRGTDEQYF.